One and the same sample provided the 18 T cell receptor beta chains below, sequenced in a study of CD8 T cells in Susac syndrome. Reverse transcription of roughly 0.45 to 1 ug RNA used random hexamers. Each CDR3 protein gets one entry after TCRdb re-called the immunoSEQ multiplex PCR reads with MiXCR. The sample consists of about 130,000 distinct CDR3 sequences, 95% of them appearing once. Sequenced input: CD8+ T cells from PBMCs. The receptors derive from a human donor with Susac syndrome.

The rearrangement links TRBV20-1 to TRBJ1-1, with TRBD1 identical over 10 bases. The CDR3 loop spans 17 amino acids. V shed 1 base and J 6 bases; nucleotides not matched to a gene: 14. From germline, CDR1 is DFQATT and CDR2 SNEGSKA (reference sequence). CDR3 protein: CSARGLGTGEEESEAFF. The CDR3 region has the DNA TGCAGTGCTAGAGGCCTAGGGACAGGGGAGGAGGAGTCTGAAGCTTTCTTT.

This clonotype was seen more than once but under ten times. V gene TRBV28 combines with J gene TRBJ1-1; D is unclear. The V end was cut by 3 bases, the J end by 1 base, with 3 bases between. The CDR3 runs to 12 residues. CDR1 is MDHEN, CDR2 SYDVKM, per germline. This chain's CDR3 is CASSLRNTEAFF. The DNA of the CDR3 is TGTGCCAGCAGTTTGAGGAACACTGAAGCTTTCTTT.

The chain links TRBV4-1 to TRBJ2-1; D may be TRBD1 (5 bases). Trimming left V 0 bases short and J 6 bases short, with 12 bases between. Germline V CDR1 and CDR2: MGHRA, YSYEKL. The CDR3 has 15 residues. The DNA of the CDR3 is TGCGCCAGCAGCCAAGAGGGGAATAGGGGCAATGAGCAGTTCTTC. Translated: CASSQEGNRGNEQFF.

The chain is built from TRBV27 and TRBJ2-7; no firm D call. The length of the CDR3 is 14 residues. CDR1 and CDR2 (germline): MNHEY, SMNVEV (reference sequence). Trimming took 4 bases from V and 2 from J, leaving 12 bases between them. CDR3 loop: CASSSSLAAYEQYF. The CDR3 DNA reads TGTGCCAGCAGTTCGTCCCTTGCGGCCTACGAGCAGTACTTC.

The J gene is TRBJ2-7, the V gene TRBV6-5, with 8 bases aligning to TRBD2. CDR3 length: 15 amino acids. Germline V gives CDR1 MNHEY, CDR2 SVGAGI. The junction had 11 bases not matched to a gene; V was cut back by 4 bases and J by 6 bases. The CDR3 sequence is CASSLAGTITSEQYF. The CDR3 DNA reads TGTGCCAGCAGTTTAGCGGGAACAATTACGAGCGAGCAGTACTTC.

The chain combines TRBV4-1 with TRBJ2-1; D possibly matches TRBD1 or TRBD2 (6 bases each). The CDR3 is 16 amino acids. Germline V gene data show CDR1 as MGHRA and CDR2 as YSYEKL. The ends were cut back, 0 bases at V and 3 bases at J, with 12 bases in the middle. The CDR3 DNA is TGCGCCAGCAGCCAAGACGGGGGCGGAGGCTACAATGAGCAGTTCTTC. Residues: CASSQDGGGGYNEQFF.

This sequence joins TRBV28 and TRBJ2-1, with D tentatively TRBD2 (5 bases). Germline V gene data show CDR1 as MDHEN and CDR2 as SYDVKM. The CDR3 consists of 17 residues. V lost 3 bases, J lost 3 bases, and 18 bases lay in between. The CDR3, as DNA: TGTGCCAGCAGTTTCCCGTCCTCGGGGAGCGACTACAATGAGCAGTTCTTC. The encoded protein is CASSFPSSGSDYNEQFF.

CDR3 sequence: CARGDRGHNEQFF. As DNA, the CDR3 is TGTGCCAGGGGGGACAGGGGGCACAATGAGCAGTTCTTC. V gene TRBV2 combines with J gene TRBJ2-1; TRBD1 matches at 12 bases. Germline V gene sequence: CDR1 SNHLY, CDR2 FYNNEI. The CDR3 totals 13 residues. With V trimmed by 9 bases and J by 5 bases, 2 bases remained unmatched.

The CDR3 DNA is TGCGCCAGCAGCCAAGAGGACACTGATTACAATGAGCAGTTCTTC. Encoded protein: CASSQEDTDYNEQFF. The chain is built from TRBV4-1 and TRBJ2-1; a weak D match, TRBD1 (5 bases). The V end was cut by 0 bases, the J end by 4 bases, with 10 bases between. The CDR3 length is 15 residues. Germline values: CDR1 MGHRA, CDR2 YSYEKL.

The V call is TRBV29-1, the J call TRBJ1-2; the D is unclear. CDR3 size: 11 residues. Trimming pared 2 bases from V and 5 bases from J, leaving 6 bases between. CDR1 and CDR2 from the germline V gene are SQVTM and ANQGSEA. The CDR3 sequence is CSVESGYGYTF. The CDR3 DNA follows: TGCAGCGTTGAATCAGGATATGGCTACACCTTC. The full variable domain, its missing parts supplied by reference TRBV29-1 and TRBJ1-2, is SAVISQKPSRDICQRGTSLTIQCQVDSQVTMMFWYRQQPGQSLTLIATANQGSEATYESGFVIDKFPISRPNLTFSTLTVSNMSPEDSSIYLCSVESGYGYTFGSGTRLTVV.

The J gene is TRBJ1-1, the V gene TRBV7-9, with D unresolved. The CDR3 runs to 14 residues. Germline V CDR1 and CDR2: SEHNR, FQNEAQ (reference sequence). Trimming removed 3 bases at V and 2 bases at J, with 10 bases between. The DNA for the CDR3 is TGTGCCAGCAGCTTGATCGGCTCAAACACTGAAGCTTTCTTT. Residues: CASSLIGSNTEAFF.

The rearrangement joins TRBV5-6 to TRBJ1-1; D ambiguous. This CDR3 has 13 residues. V was cut by 5 bases and J by 0 bases, with 8 bases left in between. Looked up from germline, CDR1 is SGHDT and CDR2 is YYEEEE. CDR3 DNA: TGTGCCAGCAGTGACGGACTGAACACTGAAGCTTTCTTT. Amino acids: CASSDGLNTEAFF.

This chain links TRBV5-1 with TRBJ2-7; a weak D match, TRBD2 (7 bases). There are 14 residues in the CDR3. The germline gives CDR1 SGHRS, CDR2 YFSETQ. V was pared by 0 bases and J by 7 bases, with 14 bases between. This chain's CDR3 is CASSLDGGLREQYF. The CDR3 bases are TGCGCCAGCAGCTTGGACGGGGGGCTCCGGGAGCAGTACTTC.

This chain uses TRBV10-3 with TRBJ2-2, with 7 bases lining up with TRBD1. V was pared by 6 bases and J by 2 bases, with 12 bases of the junction left unmatched. From germline, CDR1 is ENHRY and CDR2 SYGVKD. The CDR3 is 17 residues long. The CDR3 DNA reads as TGTGCCATCAGCCCCGCCCCGACAGGGCCAAACACCGGGGAGCTGTTTTTT. Translating gives CAISPAPTGPNTGELFF.

V gene TRBV6-5 combines with J gene TRBJ2-3, with D possibly being TRBD1 or TRBD2 (5 bases each). Germline V lookup: CDR1 MNHEY, CDR2 SVGAGI. Trimming took 5 bases from V and 4 from J, leaving 10 bases between them. The CDR3 extends over 13 amino acids. CDR3 in DNA: TGTGCCAGCAGTGGGGTGGGACCAGATACGCAGTATTTT. This sequence encodes CASSGVGPDTQYF.

The chain couples TRBV4-1 to TRBJ2-3; 7 nucleotides align to TRBD1. There are 13 residues in the CDR3. V trimming: 8 bases; J trimming: 0 bases; junction bases outside the gene matches: 2. Germline CDR1 is MGHRA and CDR2 is YSYEKL. CDR3 nucleotide sequence: TGCGCCAGCCAGGGGGTTAGCACAGATACGCAGTATTTT. The encoded protein is CASQGVSTDTQYF.

This chain joins TRBV9 and TRBJ2-7; possibly TRBD1 for D (9 bases). The CDR3 consists of 17 residues. Trimming stripped 4 bases from V and 0 bases from J, with 20 bases between. Germline values: CDR1 SGDLS, CDR2 YYNGEE. CDR3 in amino acids: CASSPAGGQGLSYEQYF. The CDR3 region has the DNA TGTGCCAGCAGCCCCGCGGGGGGACAGGGTCTCTCCTACGAGCAGTACTTC. The variable domain in full, completed from reference TRBV9 and TRBJ2-7, reads DSGVTQTPKHLITATGQRVTLRCSPRSGDLSVYWYQQSLDQGLQFLIQYYNGEERAKGNILERFSAQQFPDLHSELNLSSLELGDSALYFCASSPAGGQGLSYEQYFGPGTRLTVT.

The CDR3 loop is CASSLDPPIPYEQYF. CDR3 sequence (DNA): TGTGCCAGCAGCTTAGATCCCCCAATCCCCTACGAGCAGTACTTC. J is TRBJ2-7 and V is TRBV11-2, with D unresolved. The germline V gene has CDR1 SGHAT and CDR2 FQNNGV. The CDR3 runs to 15 residues. The germline V and J ends were trimmed by 0 bases and 2 bases, with 11 bases remaining between them.